These 15 T cell receptor beta chains came from one sample sequenced in a study of cytomegalovirus exposure and HLA in healthy donors. The primer mix had 60 Vbeta and 13 Jbeta primers. Generated by immunoSEQ multiplex PCR, the TCRdb table keeps only in-frame clones and is missing some. This table holds 100,000 to 150,000 clones, roughly 17% found once. The sequenced material came from PBMCs. Every receptor here comes from a female donor in good health and CMV-seropositive.

This clone was seen only a few times. The chain couples TRBV2 to TRBJ2-6, with a weak D call TRBD1 (6 bases). V was cut by 7 bases and J by 0 bases, with 7 bases left in between. Germline values: CDR1 SNHLY, CDR2 FYNNEI. The CDR3 sequence is 14 residues long. CDR3 region: CASNRVSGANVLTF. For the CDR3, the DNA is TGTGCCAGCAACAGGGTCTCTGGGGCCAACGTCCTGACTTTC.

The chain employs TRBV5-1 and TRBJ1-2; D is ambiguous. Trimming pared 0 bases from V and 6 bases from J, leaving 15 bases between. The CDR3 has 15 amino acids. Germline CDR1 and CDR2: SGHRS and YFSETQ. DNA for the CDR3: TGCGCCAGCAGCTTGGGTCCGCCATCGGGTGATGGCTACACCTTC. This encodes CASSLGPPSGDGYTF.

This clone was seen only a few times. The genes are TRBV27 and TRBJ1-1, with D possibly matching TRBD1 (6 bases). Between the trimmed V and J ends, which lost 8 bases and 8 bases, there was a span of 12 bases. The CDR3 has 11 residues. Per the germline V gene, CDR1 is MNHEY and CDR2 is SMNVEV (reference sequence). The CDR3 here is CASRTGTEAFF. Written as DNA, the CDR3 is TGTGCCAGCCGTACAGGGACGGAAGCTTTCTTT.

The table lists this clone with a few counts. V is TRBV29-1 and J is TRBJ2-1; 8 nucleotides line up with TRBD1. The CDR3 contains 13 residues. Germline loops: CDR1 SQVTM, CDR2 ANQGSEA. V was clipped by 0 bases and J by 7 bases; unmatched bases: 2. CDR3 in DNA: TGCAGCGTTGAAGAATGGACAGGGAATGAGCAGTTCTTC. Its translation is CSVEEWTGNEQFF.

V is TRBV15 and J is TRBJ1-1; D gene unclear. The CDR3 is 13 amino acids. V was shortened by 3 bases and J by 0 bases, with 5 bases between the two germline ends. Germline CDR1 LNHNV, CDR2 YYDKDF (reference sequence). The CDR3 bases are TGTGCCACCAGCAGGCAGATGAACACTGAAGCTTTCTTT. This sequence encodes CATSRQMNTEAFF.

This chain uses TRBV5-1 with TRBJ1-1, with 7 bases lining up with TRBD1. CDR3 length: 13 amino acids. V lost 2 bases, J lost 8 bases, and 6 bases stayed unmatched. CDR1 and CDR2 from the germline V gene are SGHRS and YFSETQ. CDR3 loop: CASSFTGTEEAFF. The CDR3 DNA is TGCGCCAGCAGCTTTACCGGGACAGAAGAAGCTTTCTTT.

This clone has more than one count but fewer than ten. This chain connects TRBV5-1 to TRBJ1-5; no clear D gene. In germline, CDR1 is SGHRS, CDR2 YFSETQ. The length of the CDR3 is 14 residues. V lost 10 bases and J 6 bases, leaving 20 bases between the germline ends. The CDR3 sequence: CACALGVGGQPQHF. CDR3 bases: TGCGCCTGTGCCCTGGGAGTAGGCGGTCAGCCCCAGCATTTT.

The chain employs TRBV9 and TRBJ2-5; D is possibly TRBD2 (6 bases). The germline gives CDR1 SGDLS, CDR2 YYNGEE. The CDR3 covers 15 residues. The ends were cut back, 4 bases at V and 1 base at J, with 14 bases in the middle. The CDR3 sequence is CASSPGGRIQETQYF. The CDR3 DNA reads TGTGCCAGCAGCCCCGGGGGTCGGATCCAAGAGACCCAGTACTTC.

V usage is TRBV10-3 and J usage is TRBJ2-3; possibly TRBD2 for D (6 bases). V lost 5 bases, J lost 7 bases, and 13 bases lay in between. The germline V gene has CDR1 ENHRY and CDR2 SYGVKD. This CDR3 has 13 residues. CDR3 nucleotide sequence: TGTGCCATCAGTCCCCCCCGCGGGAATACGCAGTATTTT. Translating it yields CAISPPRGNTQYF.

This clone came up a few times. V is TRBV6-1 and J is TRBJ1-1; TRBD1 matches 8 bases. With 2 bases clipped from V and 4 bases from J, the junction kept 3 bases outside the gene matches. Germline CDR1 MNHNS, CDR2 SASEGT. CDR3 length: 14 residues. CDR3 protein: CASSEQGAATEAFF. The CDR3, as DNA: TGTGCCAGCAGTGAACAGGGGGCGGCCACTGAAGCTTTCTTT.

The genes are TRBV13 and TRBJ1-1; 8 bases line up with TRBD1. This CDR3 has 15 residues. The germline gives CDR1 PRHDT, CDR2 FYEKMQ (reference sequence). J was trimmed by 1 base and V by 5 bases; bases with no gene match: 6. The CDR3 coding sequence is TGTGCCAGCAGCATTCAGGGGGCTGGGAACACTGAAGCTTTCTTT. This gives the protein CASSIQGAGNTEAFF.

This clone was seen more than once but under ten times. The rearrangement joins TRBV27 to TRBJ2-2; 12 bases fit TRBD2. After removal of 6 bases from V and 1 base from J, the junction contained 3 bases not matched to a gene. The length of the CDR3 is 16 residues. Looked up from germline, CDR1 is MNHEY and CDR2 is SMNVEV (reference sequence). The CDR3 bases are TGTGCCAGCAGGATGGGACTAGCGGGGAACACCGGGGAGCTGTTTTTT. It is translated as CASRMGLAGNTGELFF.

This clone was counted between two and nine times. The rearrangement joins TRBV5-6 to TRBJ2-1; 8 bases align to TRBD2. The length of the CDR3 is 14 residues. Per germline, CDR1 SGHDT and CDR2 YYEEEE. Trimming at V came to 4 bases and at J to 3 bases, leaving 3 bases not matched to a gene. The CDR3: CASSVAGFYNEQFF. CDR3 bases: TGTGCCAGCAGCGTAGCGGGGTTCTACAATGAGCAGTTCTTC.

There are a few counts of this clone. The V call is TRBV28, the J call TRBJ2-7; the D gene is possibly TRBD1 (6 bases). Germline lookup yields CDR1 MDHEN and CDR2 SYDVKM. There are 13 residues in the CDR3. The V gene lost 1 base and the J gene lost 11 bases, with 15 bases spanning the gap. In DNA form, the CDR3 reads TGTGCCAGCAGTTTATTCAGTTCAGGGGAAGAGTACTTC. The encoded protein is CASSLFSSGEEYF.

V gene TRBV4-1 combines with J gene TRBJ1-4, with 7 bases matching TRBD1. Per the germline V gene, CDR1 is MGHRA and CDR2 is YSYEKL. The CDR3 has 15 residues. Trimming took 1 base from V and 5 from J; bases not matched to a gene: 4. The CDR3 bases are TGCGCCAGCAGCCAAGGCAGGGGGTCCAATGAAAAACTGTTTTTT. The encoded protein is CASSQGRGSNEKLFF.